This T cell receptor beta chain was profiled in a study of T cells in Graves' hyperthyroidism and ophthalmopathy (dated by TCRdb to about 2019). Background for the entire study: Peripheral blood was sampled at the time of initial diagnosis, prior to any treatment. TCR V-J signatures able to tell the groups apart were searched for in a discovery cohort of 100 or so patients, of whom around 43 had Graves' ophthalmopathy and around 58 had stable Graves' hyperthyroidism. Prospective prediction of ophthalmopathy was tested in an independent validation cohort consisting of fewer than 20 hyperthyroidism patients and 15 or so patients who later progressed to ophthalmopathy. For training and testing, the roughly 93 patients in the discovery cohort were randomly divided in a 7:3 ratio. The study also compared thyroid tissue and blood T-cell repertoires from five or six Graves' hyperthyroidism patients. After blood sampling, hyperthyroidism patients were treated with methimazole at a starting dose of 30 mg daily, and ophthalmopathy patients were treated with high-dose intravenous methylprednisolone. The paper describes TCR Vbeta CDR3 sequencing of 140 or so peripheral blood samples, made up of around 41 ophthalmopathy patients, around 78 hyperthyroidism patients and around 17 progressor patients.

CDR1 and CDR2 were assigned from the germline V gene as MNHEY and SVGEGT. After removal of 10 bases from V and 2 bases from J, the junction retains 11 bases not matched to a gene. The CDR3 numbers 16 residues from cysteine through phenylalanine. Here the CDR3 DNA is all that survives: 48 bases in frame from base 1. Amplification of TCR beta CDR3 regions was carried out from RNA transcripts. For the first round of RT-PCR on the TCR CDR3, the HTBI primer set was used together with the Qiagen OneStep RT-PCR kit. A second multiplex PCR round built the libraries, followed by size selection and purification. Libraries were sequenced paired-end with 100 bp reads on an Illumina HiSeq2000. In the original analysis: SOAPnuke was used to process the raw data, with reads discarded if the reads contained adapters or uncalled bases, had a mean Phred below 15, or lacked an exact constant-primer or identifier match. High-quality paired reads were merged using COPE v1.2.5, and each unique nucleotide sequence was defined as a clonotype. Clonotypes were aligned to IMGT TRBV, TRBD and TRBJ reference segments using MiTCR v1.1. Analysis was restricted to V-J combinations with a frequency above 0.0001, which covered roughly 99% of repertoires. The TCS score was defined as the ratio of F50 (clonal expansion) to E x V (chaos), calculated using BLOSUM62-based TCRdist between CDR3 peptides within each V-J. Welch's t-statistics and random forest reduced approximately 520 V-J features to roughly 13, which were used in a naive Bayes classifier (R e1071). In TCRdb, the public reads were trimmed at Q25 with fastp and aligned with MiXCR, with productive beta chains retained. A single entry per CDR3 protein holds the most common genes and DNA from its merged rows. The authors' filters were not applied to this entry. Recorded for this sample are a few hundred thousand distinct CDR3 sequences; around 18% of them occurred a single time. 40% of the sample comes from the top ten.

To note about this clonotype: Its cognate antigen has yet to be identified. No clone much larger than this one lies a single base away; base qualities are absent.

Ophthalmopathy patients had moderately to severely active disease, with a Clinical Activity Score of 3 or more, a NOSPECS grade of 4 or more, and a disease duration of less than 3 months. Patients with uncontrolled infections, other autoimmune diseases, pregnancy or lactation were excluded. Diagnoses were established on the basis of clinical symptoms, serum thyroxine and TRAb, thyroid ultrasound, and orbital computed tomography. PBMCs were separated from under 11 ml of fresh peripheral blood using Ficoll-Paque density gradient centrifugation. Total RNA was extracted using Trizol reagent, and RNA quality was assessed on an Agilent 2100 Bioanalyzer. What the research found in general, with its limitations: During validation, the model predicted progression to ophthalmopathy a median of approximately 6 months ahead of onset, with just under 71% sensitivity and 72.22% specificity. Sample size was not statistically predetermined, and blinding of investigators to group allocation was not performed. Blood samples also contained most of the expanded thyroid clonotypes (frequency above 0.001), which suggests that blood repertoires may reflect thyroid immune responses. Ophthalmopathy was separated from stable hyperthyroidism by a 13 V-J signature model, with 85% to 90% sensitivity and about 84% specificity obtained in cross-validation and 80%/75% obtained in testing.

The material sequenced was blood. The chain joins TRBV6-2 or TRBV6-3 to TRBJ1-4; 9 junctional bases match TRBD1. This clonotype was sampled from a young man with Graves' ophthalmopathy. CDR3 reads: CATEQGAGGTNEKLFF. The sequence in DNA is TGTGCCACTGAACAGGGGGCTGGGGGGACTAATGAAAAACTGTTTTTT.